These T cell receptor beta chains were read from a single sample in a study of OX40 agonist ivuxolimab in advanced cancers. Data came from immunoSEQ multiplex PCR; TCRdb stores just in-frame clones and leaves some out. The data contain 15,000 to 25,000 clones, roughly three quarters of them seen just once; the ten biggest clones take up roughly a sixth. The sequencing here drew on CD4+ or CD8+ T cells sorted from blood, taken in a trial of the OX40 agonist ivuxolimab. These receptors were taken from an adult with an advanced solid tumor such as melanoma, head and neck, liver or kidney cancer. Each CDR3 is given with its conserved first and last residue. A D gene is named only where the DNA matches it firmly. Part of the rows lack a size; the others show once, few, many or a class for expanded clones.

d_call	clone_size	v_call	j_call	cdr3_aa	cdr3_nt
TRBD2	NA	TRBV27	TRBJ2-2	CASSSPTSGSVGELFF	TGTGCCAGCAGTTCCCCCACTAGCGGGAGCGTCGGGGAGCTGTTTTTT
NA	NA	TRBV9	TRBJ2-7	CASSVGGDSSYEQYF	TGTGCCAGCAGCGTAGGGGGGGACAGCTCCTACGAGCAGTACTTC
NA	NA	TRBV4-1	TRBJ2-6	CASSQISGANVLTF	TGCGCCAGCAGCCAAATCTCTGGGGCCAACGTCCTGACTTTC
NA	NA	TRBV5-1	TRBJ2-1	CASSLARYNEQFF	TGCGCCAGCAGCTTGGCCAGATACAATGAGCAGTTCTTC
TRBD2	NA	TRBV13	TRBJ2-1	CASSSDLAGGLNEQFF	TGTGCCAGCAGCTCAGACCTAGCGGGGGGGCTCAATGAGCAGTTCTTC
NA	NA	TRBV6-5	TRBJ2-2	CASSPHGTGELFF	TGTGCCAGCAGTCCCCACGGGACCGGGGAGCTGTTTTTT
NA	NA	TRBV19	TRBJ2-7	CASRPSPGRGYEQYF	TGTGCCAGTAGGCCCTCCCCGGGACGGGGCTACGAGCAGTACTTC
NA	NA	TRBV27	TRBJ2-2	CASSRGPNTGELFF	TGTGCCAGCAGTAGAGGACCTAACACCGGGGAGCTGTTTTTT
NA	NA	TRBV5-4	TRBJ2-1	CASSYSGDYNEQFF	TGTGCCAGCAGCTATAGCGGAGATTACAATGAGCAGTTCTTC
NA	once	TRBV6-6	TRBJ2-7	CASSLTSFYEQYF	TGTGCCAGCAGTCTTACTAGTTTCTACGAGCAGTACTTC
TRBD1	NA	TRBV6-5	TRBJ1-3	CASSPSGGAGNTIYF	TGTGCCAGCAGCCCGTCAGGGGGAGCTGGAAACACCATATATTTT
NA	NA	TRBV9	TRBJ2-1	CASSEPRLSNEQFF	TGTGCCAGCAGCGAGCCCCGACTGAGTAATGAGCAGTTCTTC
NA	NA	TRBV27	TRBJ2-7	CASSLSELGALYEQYF	TGTGCCAGCAGTTTATCAGAACTTGGGGCCCTCTACGAGCAGTACTTC
NA	NA	TRBV27	TRBJ2-7	CATLTGTNPYEQYF	TGTGCCACCTTAACCGGGACAAATCCCTACGAGCAGTACTTC
NA	NA	TRBV7-1	TRBJ1-1	CASSLVLGMNTEAFF	TGTGCCAGCAGCTTAGTACTCGGCATGAACACTGAAGCTTTCTTT
NA	NA	TRBV4-1	TRBJ2-1	CASSQEIGIADEQFF	TGCGCCAGCAGCCAAGAGATCGGGATCGCAGATGAGCAGTTCTTC
NA	NA	TRBV2	TRBJ1-6	CASSESRGYSPLHF	TGTGCCAGCAGTGAATCTCGGGGCTATTCACCCCTCCACTTT
TRBD1	NA	TRBV5-1	TRBJ1-1	CASSSGQGDGAEAFF	TGCGCCAGCAGCAGCGGACAGGGTGATGGGGCTGAAGCTTTCTTT
NA	NA	TRBV25-1	TRBJ1-2	CASLPGTAGGYGYTF	TGTGCCAGCTTACCCGGGACTGCCGGGGGCTATGGCTACACCTTC
TRBD1	NA	TRBV28	TRBJ2-7	CASSLRWDSLSYEQYF	TGTGCCAGCAGTTTAAGGTGGGACAGCTTGTCCTACGAGCAGTACTTC
TRBD1	few	TRBV2	TRBJ2-7	CASSQGVSYEQYF	TGTGCCAGTTCACAGGGGGTTTCCTACGAGCAGTACTTC
NA	once	TRBV4-1	TRBJ1-6	CASSQESRENSPLHF	TGCGCCAGCAGCCAAGAGAGCAGGGAGAATTCACCCCTCCACTTT
NA	few	TRBV18	TRBJ2-3	CASSYPTGTSTDTQYF	TGTGCCAGCTCATATCCGACAGGGACTAGCACAGATACGCAGTATTTT
NA	NA	TRBV5-1	TRBJ2-7	CASRLSPSYEQYF	TGCGCCAGCAGGCTGTCCCCCTCCTACGAGCAGTACTTC
NA	many	TRBV9	TRBJ1-4	CASSVDGQGTTNEKLFF	TGTGCCAGCAGCGTAGACGGGCAGGGGACAACTAATGAAAAACTGTTTTTT
NA	NA	TRBV25-1	TRBJ2-6	CASSEFGLSGANVLTF	TGTGCCAGCAGTGAATTTGGCCTCTCTGGGGCCAACGTCCTGACTTTC
NA	few	TRBV6-5	TRBJ1-5	CASCTRNNQPQHF	TGTGCCAGCTGTACGAGAAACAATCAGCCCCAGCATTTT
NA	NA	TRBV4-3	TRBJ1-5	CASSQDRGLSNQPQHF	TGCGCCAGCAGCCAAGATCGAGGCCTGAGCAATCAGCCCCAGCATTTT
TRBD1	NA	TRBV9	TRBJ2-2	CASSARQGPGELFF	TGTGCCAGCAGCGCACGACAGGGTCCCGGGGAGCTGTTTTTT
TRBD2	NA	TRBV28	TRBJ2-7	CASNDAGGSYEQYF	TGTGCCAGCAACGATGCGGGAGGCTCCTACGAGCAGTACTTC
NA	NA	TRBV4-1	TRBJ1-1	CASSQGGGMNTEAFF	TGTGCCAGCAGCCAAGGTGGGGGAATGAACACTGAAGCTTTCTTT
TRBD2	NA	TRBV6-5	TRBJ2-7	CAITRGLAGGYEQYF	TGTGCCATCACCCGAGGACTAGCGGGAGGTTACGAGCAGTACTTC
NA	NA	TRBV10-3	TRBJ1-5	CATSDASNQPQHF	TGTGCCACTTCGGACGCGTCCAATCAGCCCCAGCATTTT
TRBD2	NA	TRBV7-2	TRBJ2-1	CASSLHPGLALNEQFF	TGTGCCAGCAGCTTACATCCCGGACTAGCGTTAAATGAGCAGTTCTTC
NA	NA	TRBV9	TRBJ2-1	CASSVGGGVAYNEQFF	TGTGCCAGCAGCGTAGGGGGAGGTGTCGCCTACAATGAGCAGTTCTTC
NA	NA	TRBV4-2	TRBJ1-1	CASSQEGVTEAFF	TGTGCCAGCAGCCAAGAGGGTGTCACTGAAGCTTTCTTT
TRBD2	NA	TRBV4-2	TRBJ2-7	CASSPLSSGRGEQYF	TGTGCCAGCAGCCCTCTCTCTAGCGGGAGGGGGGAGCAGTACTTC
NA	NA	TRBV29-1	TRBJ2-5	CSVDQGGNGETQYF	TGCAGCGTTGATCAAGGGGGTAACGGAGAGACCCAGTACTTC
NA	NA	TRBV27	TRBJ1-2	CASSSPGGYGYTF	TGTGCCAGCAGTTCTCCGGGGGGATATGGCTACACCTTC
TRBD2	NA	TRBV7-6	TRBJ2-1	CASSPSSGSSYNEQFF	TGTGCCAGCAGCCCGTCTAGCGGGAGTTCCTACAATGAGCAGTTCTTC
NA	NA	TRBV21-1	TRBJ1-5	CASSKSLKSRAGQGSNQPQHF	TGTGCCAGCAGCAAAAGTCTAAAATCTAGAGCGGGGCAGGGGAGCAATCAGCCCCAGCATTTT
NA	NA	TRBV7-6	TRBJ2-7	CASSSVYEQYF	TGTGCCAGCAGCTCCGTTTACGAGCAGTACTTC
NA	NA	TRBV9	TRBJ2-7	CASSVAGSYEQYF	TGTGCCAGCAGCGTGGCAGGGTCCTACGAGCAGTACTTC
TRBD2	medium-sized	TRBV29-1	TRBJ2-3	CSVPGLPLGDTQYF	TGCAGCGTCCCGGGACTACCTTTGGGAGATACGCAGTATTTT
NA	NA	TRBV27	TRBJ2-1	CASSLWRDNEQFF	TGTGCCAGCAGTTTATGGCGAGACAATGAGCAGTTCTTC
TRBD1	NA	TRBV18	TRBJ2-1	CASSDRGTGAPNEQFF	TGTGCCAGCTCAGACCGCGGGACAGGGGCCCCCAATGAGCAGTTCTTC
NA	NA	TRBV7-2	TRBJ2-7	CASSPEGGGGYEQYF	TGTGCCAGCAGCCCAGAGGGAGGGGGAGGGTACGAGCAGTACTTC
NA	NA	TRBV9	TRBJ2-3	CASSVAGTTDTQYF	TGTGCCAGCAGCGTAGCCGGGACCACAGATACGCAGTATTTT
NA	NA	TRBV7-9	TRBJ2-1	CASSYTDASYNEQFF	TGTGCCAGCAGCTACACAGACGCCTCCTACAATGAGCAGTTCTTC
TRBD2	NA	TRBV6-1	TRBJ2-3	CASSPSGGGADTQYF	TGTGCCAGCAGTCCTAGCGGGGGAGGCGCAGATACGCAGTATTTT
NA	NA	TRBV19	TRBJ1-5	CATNGGLGVSQPQHF	TGTGCCACCAATGGGGGACTCGGTGTCAGCCAGCCCCAGCATTTT